This TCR beta chain is from a study of identical twins. With regard to this clonotype: Its antigen is as yet unknown.

The V gene's germline CDR1 is LGHDT and CDR2 YNNKEL (reference sequence). V shed 7 bases and J 7 bases; nucleotides not matched to a gene: 12. The CDR3 sequence is 14 residues long. Notes on the study in general: Conclusions leaned on cross-sectional statistical analysis and did not track the same donors over time.

TCRdb re-analysed the 5' RACE reads in MiXCR, keeping a single row per CDR3 protein. The data show about 530,000 distinct CDR3 sequences, about 16% seen once. These data also formed part of another study, on yellow fever vaccine responses in identical twins.

The chain carries TRBV3-1 and TRBJ2-7, with 8 positions matching TRBD2. The sequenced material came from CD4+ T cells sorted from blood. This sequence originates from a woman aged 18-29 years in good health. The DNA for the CDR3 is TGTGCCAGCAAACTAGCGGAACTATCTAGGGAGCAGTACTTC. Its protein is CASKLAELSREQYF.